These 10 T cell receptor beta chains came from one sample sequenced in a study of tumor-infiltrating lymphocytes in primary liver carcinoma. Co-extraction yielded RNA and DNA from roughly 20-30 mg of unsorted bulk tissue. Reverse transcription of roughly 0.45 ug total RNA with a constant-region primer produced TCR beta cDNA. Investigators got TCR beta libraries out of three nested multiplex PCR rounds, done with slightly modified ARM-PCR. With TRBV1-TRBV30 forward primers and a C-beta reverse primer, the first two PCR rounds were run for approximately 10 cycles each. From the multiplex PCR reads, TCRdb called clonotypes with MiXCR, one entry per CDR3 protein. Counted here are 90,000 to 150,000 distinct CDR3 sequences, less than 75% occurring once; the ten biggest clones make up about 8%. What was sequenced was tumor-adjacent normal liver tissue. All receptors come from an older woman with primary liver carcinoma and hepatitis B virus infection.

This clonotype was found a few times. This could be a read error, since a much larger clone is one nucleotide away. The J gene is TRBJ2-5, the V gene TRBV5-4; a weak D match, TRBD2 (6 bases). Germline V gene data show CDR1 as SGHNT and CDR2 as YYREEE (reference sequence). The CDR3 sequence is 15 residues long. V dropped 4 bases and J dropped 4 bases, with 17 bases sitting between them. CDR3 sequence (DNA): TGTGCCAGCAGCCAGGACCTAGCGAGAGGAGAGACCCAGTACTTC. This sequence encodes CASSQDLARGETQYF.

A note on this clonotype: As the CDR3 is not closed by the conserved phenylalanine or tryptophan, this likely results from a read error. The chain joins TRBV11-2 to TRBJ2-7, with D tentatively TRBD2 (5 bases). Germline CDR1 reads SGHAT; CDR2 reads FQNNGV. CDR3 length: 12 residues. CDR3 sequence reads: CASSGPLYEQYY. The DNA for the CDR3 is TGTGCTAGCAGCGGCCCCCTATACGAGCAGTACTAC.

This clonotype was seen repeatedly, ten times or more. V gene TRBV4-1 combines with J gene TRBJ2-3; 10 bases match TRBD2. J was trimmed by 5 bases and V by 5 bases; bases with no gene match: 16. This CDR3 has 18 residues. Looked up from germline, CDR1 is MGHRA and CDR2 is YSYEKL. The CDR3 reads CASSTIRLSGRAQDTQYF. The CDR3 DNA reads TGCGCCAGCAGCACCATCCGGCTGAGCGGGAGGGCCCAAGATACGCAGTATTTT.

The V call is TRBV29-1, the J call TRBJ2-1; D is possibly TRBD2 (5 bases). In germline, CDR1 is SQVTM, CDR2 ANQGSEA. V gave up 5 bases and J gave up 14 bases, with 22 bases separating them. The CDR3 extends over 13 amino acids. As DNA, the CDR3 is TGCAGCGTTAAGGCAGATGGGAGTGGGGAAAAGTTCTTC. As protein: CSVKADGSGEKFF.

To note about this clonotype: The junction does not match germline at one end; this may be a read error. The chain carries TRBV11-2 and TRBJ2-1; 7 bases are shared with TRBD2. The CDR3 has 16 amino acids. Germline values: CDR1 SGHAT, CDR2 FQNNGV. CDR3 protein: CASNLGFLADYNEQFF. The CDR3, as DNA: TGTGCCAGCAACTTAGGTTTTCTAGCGGACTACAATGAGCAATTCTTT.

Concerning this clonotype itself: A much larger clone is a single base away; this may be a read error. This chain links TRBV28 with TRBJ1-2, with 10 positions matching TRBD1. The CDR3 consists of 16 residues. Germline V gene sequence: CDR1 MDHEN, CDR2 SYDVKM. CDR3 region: CATSSPIGDRGLSYTF. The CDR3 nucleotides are TGTGCCACCAGTTCGCCGATAGGTGACAGGGGGCTGAGCTACACCTTC.

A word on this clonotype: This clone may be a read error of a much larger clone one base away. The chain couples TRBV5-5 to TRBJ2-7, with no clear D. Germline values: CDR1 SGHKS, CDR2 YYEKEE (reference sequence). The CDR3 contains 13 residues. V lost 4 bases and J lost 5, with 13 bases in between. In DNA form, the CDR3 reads TGTGCCAGCAGCCTAATTCGCCAGGACGAGCAGTACTTC. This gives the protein CASSLIRQDEQYF.

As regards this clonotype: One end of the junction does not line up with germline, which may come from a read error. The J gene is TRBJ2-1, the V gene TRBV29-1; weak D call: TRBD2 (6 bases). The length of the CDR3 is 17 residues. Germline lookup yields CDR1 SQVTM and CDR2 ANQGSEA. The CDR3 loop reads CSVEGVGGKSSCNEQSF. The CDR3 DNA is TGCAGCGTTGAAGGGGTCGGCGGGAAGAGCTCCTGCAATGAGCAGTCCTTC.

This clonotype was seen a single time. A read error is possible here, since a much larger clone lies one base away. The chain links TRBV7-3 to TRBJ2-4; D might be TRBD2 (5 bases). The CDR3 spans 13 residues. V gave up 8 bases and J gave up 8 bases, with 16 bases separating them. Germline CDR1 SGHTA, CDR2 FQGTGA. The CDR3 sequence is CASGGEGSYIQYF. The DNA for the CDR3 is TGTGCCAGCGGCGGAGAGGGATCGTACATTCAGTACTTC.

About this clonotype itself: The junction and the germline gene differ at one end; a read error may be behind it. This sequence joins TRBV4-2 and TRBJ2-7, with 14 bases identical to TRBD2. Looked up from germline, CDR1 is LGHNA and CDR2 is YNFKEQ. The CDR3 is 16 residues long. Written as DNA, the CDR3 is TGCGCCAGCAACCAAGGGACTAGCGGGAGAGGGAGCGAGCAGTACTTC. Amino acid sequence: CASNQGTSGRGSEQYF.